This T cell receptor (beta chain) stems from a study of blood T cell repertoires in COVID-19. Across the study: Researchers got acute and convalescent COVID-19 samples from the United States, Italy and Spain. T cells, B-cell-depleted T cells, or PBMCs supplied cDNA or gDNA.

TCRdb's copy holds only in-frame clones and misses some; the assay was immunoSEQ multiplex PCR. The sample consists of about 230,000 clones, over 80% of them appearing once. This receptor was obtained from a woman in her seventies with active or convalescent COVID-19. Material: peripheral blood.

CDR3 sequence: CASSPQGDSTEAFF. CDR3 DNA: TGTGCCAGTAGTCCCCAGGGGGACAGCACTGAAGCTTTCTTT. The chain is built from TRBV19 and TRBJ1-1; 7 bases map to TRBD1. CDR3 length: 14 amino acids. V lost 5 bases, J lost 4 bases, and 7 bases stayed unmatched. Germline lookup yields CDR1 LNHDA and CDR2 SQIVND (reference sequence).